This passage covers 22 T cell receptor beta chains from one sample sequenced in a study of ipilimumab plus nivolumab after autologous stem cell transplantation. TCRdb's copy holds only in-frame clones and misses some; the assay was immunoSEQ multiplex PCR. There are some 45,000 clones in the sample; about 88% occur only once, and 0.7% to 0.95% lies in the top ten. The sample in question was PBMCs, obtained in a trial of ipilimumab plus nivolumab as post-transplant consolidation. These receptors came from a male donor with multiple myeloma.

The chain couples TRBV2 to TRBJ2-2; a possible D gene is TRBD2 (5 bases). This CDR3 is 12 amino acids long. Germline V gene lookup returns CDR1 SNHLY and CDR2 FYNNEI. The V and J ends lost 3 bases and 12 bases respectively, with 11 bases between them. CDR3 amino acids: CASSDREVKLFF. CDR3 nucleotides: TGTGCCAGCAGTGACCGGGAAGTGAAGCTGTTTTTT. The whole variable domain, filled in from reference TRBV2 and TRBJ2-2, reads EPEVTQTPSHQVTQMGQEVILRCVPISNHLYFYWYRQILGQKVEFLVSFYNNEISEKSEIFDDQFSVERPDGSNFTLKIRSTKLEDSAMYFCASSDREVKLFFGEGSRLTVL.

This chain's CDR3 is CASSENVWTGDEQYF. The CDR3 DNA follows: TGTGCCAGCAGTGAAAACGTCTGGACAGGGGACGAGCAGTACTTC. The chain recombines TRBV2 with TRBJ2-7; the match to TRBD1 covers 9 bases. From germline, CDR1 is SNHLY and CDR2 FYNNEI. V dropped 2 bases and J dropped 5; count of bases not matched to a gene: 7. The CDR3 extends over 15 amino acids.

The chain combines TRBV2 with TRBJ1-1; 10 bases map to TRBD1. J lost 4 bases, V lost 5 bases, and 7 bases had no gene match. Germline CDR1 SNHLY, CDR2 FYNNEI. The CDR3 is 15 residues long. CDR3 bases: TGTGCCAGCAGTCGAGACAGGGGGCTTGCCACTGAAGCTTTCTTT. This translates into CASSRDRGLATEAFF.

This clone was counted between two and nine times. CDR3 residues: CASSLGGGRDIQYF. In nucleotides, the CDR3 is TGTGCCAGCAGCTTAGGTGGGGGCAGGGACATTCAGTACTTC. This sequence joins TRBV7-9 and TRBJ2-4; a weak D match, TRBD1 (6 bases). The CDR3 runs to 14 residues. V was cut by 1 base and J by 8 bases, with 12 bases left in between. Germline-derived CDR1 and CDR2 are SEHNR and FQNEAQ (reference sequence).

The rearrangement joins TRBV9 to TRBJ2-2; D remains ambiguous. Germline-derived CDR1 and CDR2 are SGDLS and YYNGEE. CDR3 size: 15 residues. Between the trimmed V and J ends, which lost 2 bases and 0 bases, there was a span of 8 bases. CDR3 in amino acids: CASSVPGTNTGELFF. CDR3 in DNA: TGTGCCAGCAGCGTCCCAGGTACGAACACCGGGGAGCTGTTTTTT.

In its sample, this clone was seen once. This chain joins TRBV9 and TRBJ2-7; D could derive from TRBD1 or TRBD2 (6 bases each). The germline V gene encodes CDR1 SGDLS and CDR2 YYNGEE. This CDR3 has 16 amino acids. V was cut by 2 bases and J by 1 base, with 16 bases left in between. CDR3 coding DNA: TGTGCCAGCAGCGTTCAATGGGGGGCGGCATCCTACGAGCAGTACTTC. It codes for CASSVQWGAASYEQYF.

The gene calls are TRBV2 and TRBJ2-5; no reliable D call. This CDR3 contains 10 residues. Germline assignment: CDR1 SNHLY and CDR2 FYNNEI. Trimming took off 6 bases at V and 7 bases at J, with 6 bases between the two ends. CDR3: CASSGWTQYF. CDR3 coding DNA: TGTGCCAGCAGCGGATGGACCCAGTACTTC.

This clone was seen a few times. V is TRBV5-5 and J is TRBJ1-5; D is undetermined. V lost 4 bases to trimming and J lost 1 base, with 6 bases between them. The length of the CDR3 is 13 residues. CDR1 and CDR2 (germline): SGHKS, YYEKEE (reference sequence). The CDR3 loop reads CASSRGSNQPQHF. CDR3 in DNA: TGTGCCAGCAGCCGCGGGAGCAATCAGCCCCAGCATTTT.

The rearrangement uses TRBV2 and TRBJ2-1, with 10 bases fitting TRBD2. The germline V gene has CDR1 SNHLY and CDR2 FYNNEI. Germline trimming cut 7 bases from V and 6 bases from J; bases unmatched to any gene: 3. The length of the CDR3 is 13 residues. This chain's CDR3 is CASNPSGGNEQFF. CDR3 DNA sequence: TGTGCCAGCAATCCTAGCGGGGGCAATGAGCAGTTCTTC.

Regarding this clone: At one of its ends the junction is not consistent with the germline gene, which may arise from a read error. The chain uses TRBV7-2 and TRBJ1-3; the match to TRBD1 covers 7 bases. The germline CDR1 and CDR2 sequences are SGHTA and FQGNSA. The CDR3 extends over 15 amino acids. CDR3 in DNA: TGTGCCAGCAGCCCCCAGGGGGTCTCTGAAAACACCATATATTTT. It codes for CASSPQGVSENTIYF.

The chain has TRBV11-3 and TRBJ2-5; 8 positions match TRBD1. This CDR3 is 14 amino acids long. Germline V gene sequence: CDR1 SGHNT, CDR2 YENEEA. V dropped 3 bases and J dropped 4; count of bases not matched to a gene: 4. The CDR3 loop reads CASSFGTGAETQYF. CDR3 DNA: TGTGCCAGCAGCTTTGGGACAGGCGCAGAGACCCAGTACTTC.

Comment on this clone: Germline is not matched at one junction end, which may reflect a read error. CDR3: CASNLGNTIYF. The CDR3 coding sequence is TGTGCCAGCAACTTAGGAAACACCATATATTTT. This chain uses TRBV7-2 with TRBJ1-3; unclear D gene. CDR1 and CDR2 from the germline V gene are SGHTA and FQGNSA. This CDR3 contains 11 residues.

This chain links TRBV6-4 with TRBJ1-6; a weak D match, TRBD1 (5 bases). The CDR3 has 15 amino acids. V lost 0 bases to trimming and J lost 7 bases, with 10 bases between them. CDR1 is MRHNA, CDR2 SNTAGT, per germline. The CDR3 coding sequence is TGTGCCAGCAGTGACTCGTGGGACGGCAATTCACCCCTCCACTTT. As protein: CASSDSWDGNSPLHF.

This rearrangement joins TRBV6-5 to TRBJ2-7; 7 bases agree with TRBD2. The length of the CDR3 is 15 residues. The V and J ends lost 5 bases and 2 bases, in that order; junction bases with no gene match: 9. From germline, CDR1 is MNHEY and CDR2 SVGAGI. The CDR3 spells CASSPRAGPAYEQYF. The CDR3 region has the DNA TGTGCCAGCAGTCCTCGAGCGGGACCCGCCTACGAGCAGTACTTC.

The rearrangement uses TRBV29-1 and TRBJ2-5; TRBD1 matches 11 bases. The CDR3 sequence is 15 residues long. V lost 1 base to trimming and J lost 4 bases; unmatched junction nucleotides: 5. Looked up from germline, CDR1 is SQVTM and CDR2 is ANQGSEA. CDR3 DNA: TGCAGCGTTGAAGTAGGGACAGGGGGTGGAGAGACCCAGTACTTC. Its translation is CSVEVGTGGGETQYF.

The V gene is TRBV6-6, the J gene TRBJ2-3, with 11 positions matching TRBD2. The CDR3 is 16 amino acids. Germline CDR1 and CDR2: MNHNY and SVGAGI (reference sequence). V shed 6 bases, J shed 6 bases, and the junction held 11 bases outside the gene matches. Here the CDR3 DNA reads TGTGCCAGCAGAGAACGCCTAGCGGGAGGTAGGGATACGCAGTATTTT. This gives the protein CASRERLAGGRDTQYF.

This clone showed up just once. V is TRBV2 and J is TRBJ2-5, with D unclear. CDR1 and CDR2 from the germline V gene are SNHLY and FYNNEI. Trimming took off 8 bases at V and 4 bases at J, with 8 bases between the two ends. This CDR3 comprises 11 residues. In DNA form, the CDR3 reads TGTGCCAGCGGAGAACGAGAGACCCAGTACTTC. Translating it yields CASGERETQYF.

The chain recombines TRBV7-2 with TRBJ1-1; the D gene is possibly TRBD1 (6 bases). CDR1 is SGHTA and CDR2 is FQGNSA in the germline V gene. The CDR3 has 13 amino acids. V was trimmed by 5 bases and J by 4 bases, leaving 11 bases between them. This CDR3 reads CASSVQGFTEAFF. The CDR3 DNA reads TGTGCCAGCAGCGTACAGGGTTTCACTGAAGCTTTCTTT.

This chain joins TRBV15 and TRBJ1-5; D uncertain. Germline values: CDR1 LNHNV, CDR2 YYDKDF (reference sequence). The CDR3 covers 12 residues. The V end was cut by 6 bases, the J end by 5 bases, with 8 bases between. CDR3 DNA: TGTGCCACCAGTATCGATGATCAGCCCCAGCATTTT. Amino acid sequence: CATSIDDQPQHF.

CDR3 DNA sequence: TGTGCCAGCAGTCCGGGACAGGGGAACACTGAAGCTTTCTTT. The encoded protein is CASSPGQGNTEAFF. The genes are TRBV5-5 and TRBJ1-1, with 9 bases that match TRBD1. CDR3 length equals 14 residues. The V gene end was trimmed by 5 bases and the J gene end by 1 base; junction bases not matched to a gene: 3. Germline loops: CDR1 SGHKS, CDR2 YYEKEE (reference sequence).

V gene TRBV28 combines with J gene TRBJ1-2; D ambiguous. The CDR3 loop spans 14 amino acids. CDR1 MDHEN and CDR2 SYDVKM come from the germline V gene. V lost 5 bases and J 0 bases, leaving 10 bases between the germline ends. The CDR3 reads CASSLELANYGYTF. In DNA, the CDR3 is TGTGCCAGCAGTCTAGAATTAGCTAACTATGGCTACACCTTC.

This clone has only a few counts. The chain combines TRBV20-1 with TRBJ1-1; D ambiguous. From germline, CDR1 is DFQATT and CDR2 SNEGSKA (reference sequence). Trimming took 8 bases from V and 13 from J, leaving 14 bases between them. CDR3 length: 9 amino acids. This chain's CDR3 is CSWRLRGFF. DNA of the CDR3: TGCAGTTGGCGGTTGCGGGGTTTCTTT.